The 19 T cell receptor beta chains reported below all come from one sample, sequenced in a study of blood T cell repertoires in COVID-19. TCRdb keeps only in-frame clones here, not all; method: immunoSEQ multiplex PCR. The profile shows over 200,000 clones, about nine tenths of them singletons. The specimen was peripheral blood. Source of these receptors: a man in his sixties who had recovered from COVID-19.

V is TRBV13 and J is TRBJ1-6; 7 bases match TRBD1. Germline lookup yields CDR1 PRHDT and CDR2 FYEKMQ (reference sequence). This CDR3 spans 14 amino acids. V was clipped by 8 bases and J by 7 bases; unmatched bases: 8. The CDR3 protein is CASRRTGGNSPLHF. As DNA, the CDR3 is TGTGCCAGCCGACGGACAGGCGGGAATTCACCCCTCCACTTT.

The V call is TRBV11-2, the J call TRBJ2-2; 8 bases are shared with TRBD1. This CDR3 is built from 15 residues. V lost 5 bases, J lost 1 base, and 3 bases stayed unmatched. The germline V gene encodes CDR1 SGHAT and CDR2 FQNNGV. The CDR3 spells CASSHGTGNTGELFF. The CDR3 nucleotides are TGTGCCAGCAGCCACGGGACAGGGAACACCGGGGAGCTGTTTTTT. Using reference TRBV11-2 and TRBJ2-2 for the parts outside the CDR3, the full variable domain is EAGVAQSPRYKIIEKRQSVAFWCNPISGHATLYWYQQILGQGPKLLIQFQNNGVVDDSQLPKDRFSAERLKGVDSTLKIQPAKLEDSAVYLCASSHGTGNTGELFFGEGSRLTVL.

A few counts support this clone. This rearrangement joins TRBV19 to TRBJ1-2; the D is unclear. The germline V gene encodes CDR1 LNHDA and CDR2 SQIVND (reference sequence). The CDR3 has 12 amino acids. V lost 8 bases and J 6 bases, leaving 13 bases between the germline ends. The CDR3 loop reads CASPRVAHGYTF. The CDR3 region has the DNA TGTGCCAGTCCTCGGGTCGCCCATGGCTACACCTTC.

The chain links TRBV6-5 to TRBJ2-3, with 10 bases lining up with TRBD2. The CDR3 is made up of 15 amino acids. CDR1 is MNHEY and CDR2 is SVGAGI in the germline V gene. V trimming: 5 bases; J trimming: 3 bases; junction bases outside the gene matches: 5. CDR3 in DNA: TGTGCCAGCAGTATCACTAGCGGGACTACAGATACGCAGTATTTT. This codes for CASSITSGTTDTQYF.

CDR3 sequence: CASSPRRTGSYNEQFF. The CDR3 DNA is TGTGCCAGCTCACCTCGAAGGACAGGCTCCTACAATGAGCAGTTCTTC. The J gene is TRBJ2-1, the V gene TRBV18, with 7 bases fitting TRBD1. J gave up 0 bases and V 3 bases, and 5 bases lay outside the gene matches. The CDR3 is made up of 16 amino acids. From germline, CDR1 is KGHSH and CDR2 LQKENI.

The rearrangement uses TRBV29-1 and TRBJ2-1; 8 bases agree with TRBD2. CDR1 and CDR2 (germline): SQVTM, ANQGSEA. This CDR3 has 13 amino acids. After removal of 5 bases from V and 8 bases from J, the junction contained 8 bases not matched to a gene. The CDR3 coding sequence is TGCAGCGTTAAACGGGGGGGCCCTTATGAGCAGTTCTTC. It specifies CSVKRGGPYEQFF.

This sequence joins TRBV28 and TRBJ1-4, with D perhaps matching TRBD1 (5 bases). CDR3 length: 13 residues. The germline V gene has CDR1 MDHEN and CDR2 SYDVKM. V lost 6 bases and J 8 bases, leaving 13 bases between the germline ends. The CDR3 bases are TGTGCCAGCAGCCAGGGTCTGCACGAAAAACTGTTTTTT. This sequence encodes CASSQGLHEKLFF.

V is TRBV10-2 and J is TRBJ2-7; D may be TRBD1 (6 bases). The length of the CDR3 is 15 residues. Germline CDR1 WSHSY, CDR2 SAAADI. V lost 0 bases to trimming and J lost 3 bases, with 12 bases between them. In nucleotides, the CDR3 is TGCGCCAGCAGTGAGTCTGGACAGTCCCGCTACGAGCAGTACTTC. Encoded protein: CASSESGQSRYEQYF.

This clone has only one observation. The chain carries TRBV20-1 and TRBJ1-3; 11 bases map to TRBD1. The CDR3 covers 15 residues. After removal of 3 bases from V and 3 bases from J, the junction contained 4 bases not matched to a gene. Germline V gene sequence: CDR1 DFQATT, CDR2 SNEGSKA (reference sequence). In DNA form, the CDR3 reads TGCAGTGCTAGTTCGGGGACAGGGGGTGGAAACACCATATATTTT. Its translation: CSASSGTGGGNTIYF.

The chain combines TRBV14 with TRBJ2-1, with 12 bases that match TRBD2. CDR1 is SGHDN, CDR2 FVKESK, per germline. There are 16 residues in the CDR3. The J segment lost 6 bases and the V segment lost 4 bases, leaving 7 bases of the junction unmatched. The chain's CDR3 is CASSRLTSGSSNEQFF. The DNA for the CDR3 is TGTGCCAGCAGCCGGTTGACTAGCGGGAGCAGCAATGAGCAGTTCTTC. Full variable domain (remainder filled in from reference TRBV14 and TRBJ2-1): EAGVTQFPSHSVIEKGQTVTLRCDPISGHDNLYWYRRVMGKEIKFLLHFVKESKQDESGMPNNRFLAERTGGTYSTLKVQPAELEDSGVYFCASSRLTSGSSNEQFFGPGTRLTVL.

This chain connects TRBV7-9 to TRBJ2-1; TRBD1 agrees at 7 bases. V shed 1 base, J shed 7 bases, and the junction held 7 bases outside the gene matches. Germline values: CDR1 SEHNR, CDR2 FQNEAQ (reference sequence). The CDR3 is 15 amino acids. Here the CDR3 reads CASSLEVGGRNEQFF. The CDR3 nucleotides read TGTGCCAGCAGCTTAGAAGTAGGGGGCCGAAATGAGCAGTTCTTC.

By proportion, this clone is medium-sized. The chain recombines TRBV7-2 with TRBJ2-7, with 7 positions matching TRBD2. Germline loops: CDR1 SGHTA, CDR2 FQGNSA. This CDR3 has 17 residues. Unmatched junction bases numbered 18, after V lost 7 bases and J lost 3 bases. The CDR3 spells CASTPDIYGGNSYEQYF. CDR3 DNA sequence: TGTGCCAGCACTCCTGATATCTACGGGGGGAACAGCTACGAGCAGTACTTC.

The rearrangement uses TRBV15 and TRBJ2-7; the D gene is possibly TRBD2 (6 bases). V was cut by 1 base and J by 0 bases, with 7 bases left in between. The germline V gene encodes CDR1 LNHNV and CDR2 YYDKDF (reference sequence). The CDR3 totals 14 residues. CDR3 sequence (DNA): TGTGCCACCAGCAGAGGACTAGACTCCTACGAGCAGTACTTC. Encoded protein: CATSRGLDSYEQYF.

There are a few counts of this clone. J is TRBJ1-1 and V is TRBV19; possible D gene TRBD1, 6 bases. Looked up from germline, CDR1 is LNHDA and CDR2 is SQIVND (reference sequence). The V end was cut by 3 bases, the J end by 1 base, with 6 bases between. This CDR3 is 13 amino acids long. CDR3 amino acids: CASSMTGNTEAFF. The CDR3 DNA reads as TGTGCCAGTAGTATGACAGGGAACACTGAAGCTTTCTTT.

The V gene is TRBV28, the J gene TRBJ2-7; D gene uncertain. Germline-derived CDR1 and CDR2 are MDHEN and SYDVKM. The CDR3 runs to 12 residues. V was trimmed by 3 bases and J by 2 bases, leaving 5 bases between them. CDR3 protein: CASSFSAYEQYF. The CDR3 DNA sequence: TGTGCCAGCAGTTTTTCAGCCTACGAGCAGTACTTC.

The chain uses TRBV5-5 and TRBJ1-1, with D tentatively TRBD1 (5 bases). Germline V CDR1 and CDR2: SGHKS, YYEKEE (reference sequence). Trimming took 7 bases from V and 3 from J, leaving 7 bases between them. This CDR3 spans 11 amino acids. CDR3 residues: CASRRDTEAFF. Here the CDR3 DNA reads TGTGCCAGCCGCAGGGACACTGAAGCTTTCTTT.

This clone was recorded once. The rearrangement links TRBV9 to TRBJ2-5, with a tentative D call TRBD2 (6 bases). The CDR3 contains 14 residues. Trimming pared 4 bases from V and 4 bases from J, leaving 14 bases between. Germline assignment: CDR1 SGDLS and CDR2 YYNGEE. The CDR3 nucleotides are TGTGCCAGCAGCCCATCCGGGAGTTCAGAGACCCAGTACTTC. Residues: CASSPSGSSETQYF.

This clone was seen just once. This chain uses TRBV19 with TRBJ2-7; maybe TRBD2 (6 bases). The CDR3 spans 14 residues. CDR1 LNHDA and CDR2 SQIVND come from the germline V gene (reference sequence). Trimming took 1 base from V and 5 from J, leaving 12 bases between them. The CDR3 DNA reads as TGTGCCAGTAGTATAGGACCGGGAGTCCACGAGCAGTACTTC. This encodes CASSIGPGVHEQYF.

This clone was detected only once. V gene TRBV28 combines with J gene TRBJ2-3; D might be TRBD2 (5 bases). The CDR3 consists of 13 residues. The V gene's germline CDR1 is MDHEN and CDR2 SYDVKM. V shed 6 bases and J shed 7 bases, with 14 bases lying between them. The CDR3 here is CASSPPSTNTQYF. The CDR3 DNA follows: TGTGCCAGCAGCCCCCCTAGCACGAATACGCAGTATTTT.